This TCR beta chain was captured in a study of blood T cells in healthy people across ages. As regards this clonotype: An end of the junction does not agree with germline; a read error may underlie this.

CDR3 length: 15 amino acids. Using a J-beta primer mix together with a sample-barcoded 5' primer, a second PCR was run for about 6 to 11 cycles. All cDNA molecules were each tagged by a template-switch adaptor with 12 random nucleotides. TCRdb used MiXCR to reprocess the 5' RACE reads, holding one entry per CDR3 protein. The table shows 800,000 to 1,000,000 distinct CDR3 sequences, with about 48% occurring only once. Sequencing was performed on blood. The TCR comes from a young man in good health. The rearrangement joins TRBV12-3 or TRBV12-4 to TRBJ2-7, with D maybe TRBD1 (5 bases). The CDR3 bases are TGTGTCAGCAGTCCATTTCAGGGAAACTCCTACGAGCAGTACTTC. Its protein is CVSSPFQGNSYEQYF.